Following are 22 T cell receptor beta chains from one sample sequenced in a study of blood T cells in healthy people across ages. A J-beta primer mix and a sample-barcoded 5' primer were used in a second PCR of roughly 7 to 12 cycles. TCRdb used MiXCR to reprocess the 5' RACE reads, holding one entry per CDR3 protein. This table has 850,000 to 1,300,000 distinct CDR3 sequences, 40% to 45% appearing once. Material for sequencing was blood. The receptors were sampled from a woman between 55 and 75 years old in good health.

The chain uses TRBV20-1 and TRBJ2-7; 9 bases map to TRBD1. Germline trimming cut 1 base from V and 5 bases from J; bases unmatched to any gene: 9. CDR1 DFQATT and CDR2 SNEGSKA come from the germline V gene (reference sequence). The CDR3 consists of 15 residues. CDR3 amino acids: CSARGWGTGRDEQYF. CDR3 sequence (DNA): TGCAGTGCTAGAGGGTGGGGGACAGGGAGGGACGAGCAGTACTTC.

This chain links TRBV5-1 with TRBJ2-7; TRBD2 aligns across 11 bases. CDR1 is SGHRS, CDR2 YFSETQ, per germline. The CDR3 runs 15 residues. J lost 5 bases, V lost 5 bases, and 9 bases had no gene match. CDR3 nucleotides: TGCGCCAGCAGTTACGATACTAGCGGGAGCAACGAGCAGTACTTC. The encoded protein is CASSYDTSGSNEQYF.

This clonotype has only a few counts. J is TRBJ2-2 and V is TRBV20-1; tentatively, D is TRBD1 (5 bases). Per the germline V gene, CDR1 is DFQATT and CDR2 is SNEGSKA (reference sequence). V lost 0 bases, J lost 2 bases, and 13 bases lay in between. The CDR3 contains 16 residues. CDR3 loop: CSARDWGGDNTGELFF. In nucleotides, the CDR3 is TGCAGTGCTAGAGATTGGGGCGGAGACAACACCGGGGAGCTGTTTTTT.

The chain employs TRBV6-6 and TRBJ2-7; the D gene is possibly TRBD1 (5 bases). Trimming pared 3 bases from V and 3 bases from J, leaving 6 bases between. The germline V gene encodes CDR1 MNHNY and CDR2 SVGAGI (reference sequence). This CDR3 spans 12 amino acids. The CDR3 loop reads CASSYQGYEQYF. CDR3 in DNA: TGTGCCAGCAGTTATCAGGGCTACGAGCAGTACTTC.

The chain couples TRBV4-2 to TRBJ2-7; 11 nucleotides align to TRBD2. There are 16 residues in the CDR3. Per germline, CDR1 LGHNA and CDR2 YNFKEQ. The V gene end was trimmed by 6 bases and the J gene end by 7 bases; junction bases not matched to a gene: 14. In DNA form, the CDR3 reads TGTGCCAGCAGTGATAGGACTAGCGGGTCCGGAGATGAGCAGTACTTC. This gives the protein CASSDRTSGSGDEQYF.

The sample holds a few counts of this clonotype. This chain connects TRBV5-6 to TRBJ1-4, with a tentative D call TRBD1 (6 bases). This CDR3 spans 14 amino acids. V lost 2 bases and J lost 3, with 8 bases in between. The V gene's germline CDR1 is SGHDT and CDR2 YYEEEE. CDR3 region: CASSLQGPNEKLFF. The CDR3 DNA follows: TGTGCCAGCAGCTTACAGGGCCCTAATGAAAAACTGTTTTTT. Full variable domain (remainder filled in from reference TRBV5-6 and TRBJ1-4): DAGVTQSPTHLIKTRGQQVTLRCSPKSGHDTVSWYQQALGQGPQFIFQYYEEEERQRGNFPDRFSGHQFPNYSSELNVNALLLGDSALYLCASSLQGPNEKLFFGSGTQLSVL.

This clonotype was observed a handful of times. The rearrangement uses TRBV4-1 and TRBJ2-1; TRBD2 matches 9 bases. Germline V CDR1 and CDR2: MGHRA, YSYEKL. The CDR3 covers 15 residues. J gave up 6 bases and V 2 bases, and 5 bases lay outside the gene matches. The CDR3 loop reads CASSQSLAGLNEQFF. CDR3 nucleotides: TGCGCCAGCAGCCAAAGCCTAGCGGGGCTCAATGAGCAGTTCTTC.

The chain joins TRBV5-1 to TRBJ2-7; 8 positions match TRBD2. Near its end, the DNA agrees better with TRBJ2-5, so the J call may be wrong. The CDR3 contains 16 residues. The germline V gene has CDR1 SGHRS and CDR2 YFSETQ. CDR3 nucleotides: TGCGCCAGCAGCTTGGATCCAGCGGGAGTCGGGGAGACCCAGTACTTC. Protein: CASSLDPAGVGETQYF.

This rearrangement joins TRBV5-6 to TRBJ1-6, with no clear D. Germline values: CDR1 SGHDT, CDR2 YYEEEE. The CDR3 contains 13 residues. V lost 5 bases and J 7 bases, leaving 10 bases between the germline ends. The CDR3 coding sequence is TGTGCCAGCAGTGGTAGGAACAATTCACCCCTCCACTTT. Translation: CASSGRNNSPLHF.

The genes are TRBV9 and TRBJ2-4; 7 bases fit TRBD1. The assigned J gene may be wrong: the sequence end matches TRBJ2-7 better. Germline V gene sequence: CDR1 SGDLS, CDR2 YYNGEE. The CDR3 totals 17 residues. The DNA of the CDR3 is TGTGCCAGCAGCGTAGGAGAAGGGGCAGGGGGATTCTACGAGCAGTACTTC. Translated: CASSVGEGAGGFYEQYF.

The table lists this clonotype with a few counts. V and J are TRBV6-2 or TRBV6-3 and TRBJ1-6; 7 nucleotides line up with TRBD1. In germline, CDR1 is MNHEY, CDR2 SVGEGT. This CDR3 comprises 16 residues. V lost 2 bases and J lost 6; bases outside the gene matches: 7. This CDR3 is CASSYTPGQINSPLHF. The CDR3 nucleotides read TGTGCCAGCAGTTACACCCCGGGACAGATTAATTCACCCCTCCACTTT.

This clonotype was observed a handful of times. The chain carries TRBV6-5 and TRBJ2-3, with 14 bases aligning to TRBD2. V was pared by 2 bases and J by 5 bases, with 3 bases of the junction left unmatched. Germline assignment: CDR1 MNHEY and CDR2 SVGAGI. The CDR3 has 16 amino acids. The CDR3 bases are TGTGCCAGCAGTTACCGACTAGCGGGAGGGCAAGATACGCAGTATTTT. This encodes CASSYRLAGGQDTQYF.

This clonotype occurred a few times. The chain links TRBV9 to TRBJ2-7; possibly TRBD1 or TRBD2 for D (6 bases each). The V gene's germline CDR1 is SGDLS and CDR2 YYNGEE. This CDR3 is built from 15 residues. V lost 2 bases, J lost 0 bases, and 12 bases lay in between. The CDR3 nucleotides are TGTGCCAGCAGCGTCGGGGGCAGCTTCTCCTACGAGCAGTACTTC. This sequence encodes CASSVGGSFSYEQYF. The whole variable domain, remainder taken from reference TRBV9 and TRBJ2-7, is DSGVTQTPKHLITATGQRVTLRCSPRSGDLSVYWYQQSLDQGLQFLIQYYNGEERAKGNILERFSAQQFPDLHSELNLSSLELGDSALYFCASSVGGSFSYEQYFGPGTRLTVT.

This clonotype was recorded a few times. The chain recombines TRBV16 with TRBJ2-3, with D maybe TRBD1 (5 bases). Germline-derived CDR1 and CDR2 are KGHSY and FQNENV. The CDR3 is made up of 14 amino acids. V was pared by 2 bases and J by 8 bases, with 14 bases between. The CDR3 here is CASSQGALGATQYF. In DNA form, the CDR3 reads TGTGCCAGCAGCCAAGGAGCTCTAGGGGCTACGCAGTATTTT.

The count of this clonotype is one. One end of the junction fails to match germline, which may point to a read error. V usage is TRBV7-2 and J usage is TRBJ2-7; perhaps TRBD2 as D (7 bases). Germline V gives CDR1 SGHTA, CDR2 FQGNSA. This CDR3 is 18 amino acids long. Here the CDR3 reads CASSLDWDMGGRGYERYF. CDR3 DNA: TGTGCCAGCAGCTTAGATTGGGACATGGGCGGGAGAGGTTACGAGCGGTACTTC.

This clonotype appeared many times. V gene TRBV29-1 combines with J gene TRBJ2-1; unclear D gene. CDR1 SQVTM and CDR2 ANQGSEA come from the germline V gene. Trimming shortened V by 6 bases and J by 5 bases, and 5 bases separated the two germline ends. The CDR3 sequence is 10 residues long. The CDR3 DNA sequence: TGCAGCGTCGGAAACAATGAGCAGTTCTTC. The encoded protein is CSVGNNEQFF.

This clonotype was detected a few times. The chain joins TRBV20-1 to TRBJ1-2; D possibly corresponds to TRBD1 (5 bases). The CDR3 spans 11 residues. Germline V gives CDR1 DFQATT, CDR2 SNEGSKA (reference sequence). The V end was cut by 2 bases, the J end by 8 bases, with 9 bases between. In DNA form, the CDR3 reads TGCAGTGCTAGATCGGGGGAGGGCTACACCTTC. Amino acid sequence: CSARSGEGYTF.

This clonotype was recorded many times. The chain is built from TRBV20-1 and TRBJ2-1; the match to TRBD2 covers 10 bases. CDR1 and CDR2 from the germline V gene are DFQATT and SNEGSKA (reference sequence). The CDR3 runs 15 residues. V lost 1 base, J lost 3 bases, and 3 bases stayed unmatched. The CDR3 DNA reads as TGCAGTGCTAGAGGGTTAGCGGGAGGCTACAATGAGCAGTTCTTC. Its protein is CSARGLAGGYNEQFF.

This clonotype occurred a few times. J is TRBJ2-3 and V is TRBV2; the D is unclear. V was shortened by 6 bases and J by 0 bases, with 10 bases between the two germline ends. Germline CDR1 SNHLY, CDR2 FYNNEI. The CDR3 is made up of 14 amino acids. This CDR3 is CASSDSHSTDTQYF. The DNA of the CDR3 is TGTGCCAGCAGCGACTCTCATAGCACAGATACGCAGTATTTT.

This sequence joins TRBV20-1 and TRBJ1-4, with D maybe TRBD1 (5 bases). Germline V gene data show CDR1 as DFQATT and CDR2 as SNEGSKA (reference sequence). The CDR3 totals 17 residues. Trimming took 5 bases from V and 7 from J, leaving 26 bases between them. As DNA, the CDR3 is TGCAGTGCTGACCCCGGGGCAGGGAATGCATGGGGTGAAAAACTGTTTTTT. Protein product: CSADPGAGNAWGEKLFF.

The genes are TRBV3-1 and TRBJ2-3; the match to TRBD2 covers 8 bases. The CDR3 is 14 amino acids. Trimming at V came to 6 bases and at J to 1 base, leaving 3 bases not matched to a gene. Germline loops: CDR1 LGHDT, CDR2 YNNKEL (reference sequence). The CDR3 sequence is CASRLTSGTDTQYF. Here the CDR3 DNA reads TGTGCCAGCAGACTGACTAGCGGCACAGATACGCAGTATTTT.

The chain employs TRBV7-2 and TRBJ2-7; 9 bases are shared with TRBD2. The J call may be faulty, since TRBJ2-5 better matches the DNA end. CDR1 is SGHTA, CDR2 FQGNSA, per germline. The length of the CDR3 is 16 residues. The CDR3 nucleotides are TGTGCCAGCAGCTTGGCGGGACTAGCAGGAGATGAGACCCAGTACTTC. It encodes CASSLAGLAGDETQYF.